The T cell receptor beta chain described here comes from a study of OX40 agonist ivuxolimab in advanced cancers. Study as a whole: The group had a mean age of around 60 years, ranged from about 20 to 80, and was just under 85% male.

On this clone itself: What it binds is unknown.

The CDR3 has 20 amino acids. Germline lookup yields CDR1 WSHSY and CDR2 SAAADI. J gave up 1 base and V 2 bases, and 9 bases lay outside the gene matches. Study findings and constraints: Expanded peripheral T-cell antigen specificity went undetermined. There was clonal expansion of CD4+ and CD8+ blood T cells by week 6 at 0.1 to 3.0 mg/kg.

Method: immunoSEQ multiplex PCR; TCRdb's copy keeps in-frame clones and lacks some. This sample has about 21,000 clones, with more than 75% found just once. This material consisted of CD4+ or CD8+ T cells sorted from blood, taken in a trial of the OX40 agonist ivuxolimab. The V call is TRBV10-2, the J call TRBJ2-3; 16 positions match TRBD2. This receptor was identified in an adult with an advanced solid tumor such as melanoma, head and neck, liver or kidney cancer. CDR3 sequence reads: CASSEPSGLAGGLGTDTQYF. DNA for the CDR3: TGCGCCAGCAGTGAGCCCTCGGGACTAGCGGGAGGGCTCGGCACAGATACGCAGTATTTT.